Listed below are T cell receptor beta chains from one sample, sequenced in a study of T cells in Graves' hyperthyroidism and ophthalmopathy. TCRdb re-derived calls from the multiplex PCR reads in MiXCR, one entry per CDR3 protein. The sample lists fewer than 650,000 distinct CDR3 sequences, roughly 13% seen once, with around 5.4% in the top ten. Sequences were obtained from blood. The receptors come from a woman in her 30s with Graves' hyperthyroidism that later progressed to Graves' ophthalmopathy. Each CDR3 is given with its conserved first and last residue. The D gene is left open where the match is weak. Clone size, where shown, is once, few, many, or a class for clones that have expanded.

TGCAGTGCTGAAGATGGGGAGATGGGGTTGAATGAGCAGTTCTTC CSAEDGEMGLNEQFF TRBV20-1 many . TRBJ2-1 15
TGCAGCGTTGCAAGACAGCTGGGAAGAGAAGCTTTCTTT CSVARQLGREAFF TRBV29-1 many . TRBJ1-1 13
TGCAGCGTTGAGAGGGGGACTGGAAACACCATATATTTT CSVERGTGNTIYF TRBV29-1 many . TRBJ1-3 13
TGTGCCAGCTCACCCGGGAGCGACTACGAGCAGTACTTC CASSPGSDYEQYF TRBV18 many . TRBJ2-7 13
TGTGCCTGGAGTCCACTAGCGGGAACGGATACGCAGTATTTT CAWSPLAGTDTQYF TRBV30 many TRBD2 TRBJ2-3 14
TGCAGTGCTAGTGGTGGGAGCTTCTACGAGCAGTACTTC CSASGGSFYEQYF TRBV20-1 . . TRBJ2-7 13
TGTGCCAGCAGTTTGTGGGGACAGGGATCCTACAATGAGCAGTTCTTC CASSLWGQGSYNEQFF TRBV28 many TRBD1 TRBJ2-1 16
TGCGCCAGCAGCCAAGGGGCAGGAAGGACTGGAAACACCATATATTTT CASSQGAGRTGNTIYF TRBV4-1 once . TRBJ1-3 16
TGTGCCAGCAGCTGGGACAGGGGGCCCAACGAGCAGTACTTC CASSWDRGPNEQYF TRBV7-8 . TRBD1 TRBJ2-7 14
TGTGCCTGGAGTGTACGCGGGAGGGCCGTCACCGGGGAGCTGTTTTTT CAWSVRGRAVTGELFF TRBV30 many TRBD2 TRBJ2-2 16
TGTGCCAGCACCCCCCGACAGGGGGCTAAATGGATTACAGATGAGCAGTTCTTC CASTPRQGAKWITDEQFF TRBV7-9 many TRBD1 TRBJ2-1 18